These T cell receptor beta chains were read from a single sample in a study of beta chain features in type 1 diabetes. Method: immunoSEQ multiplex PCR; TCRdb's copy keeps in-frame clones and lacks some. The table has around 400,000 clones, approximately 16% seen once. Material: naive CD4+ T cells from blood. All receptors derive from a woman between 18 and 29 years old in good health. The CDR3 runs from the conserved cysteine through the conserved F or W. D genes are given only for firm matches. Rows may omit the clone size; those that give it use once, few, many or a size class.

>.|few|TRBJ1-1|TRBV29-1
TGCAGCGTTGGGATCCACGACAAGAACACTGAAGCTTTCTTT
CSVGIHDKNTEAFF
>.|.|TRBJ1-5|TRBV30
TGTGCCTACGCGCGGGGGGCAGACAATCAGCCCCAGCATTTT
CAYARGADNQPQHF
>.|few|TRBJ2-5|TRBV7-7
TGTGCCAGCAGCGTACTAGGAAGCGGGCCCCAAGAGACCCAGTACTTC
CASSVLGSGPQETQYF
>.|few|TRBJ2-7|TRBV29-1
TGCAGCGTTCAGGGTAGAAGCTCCTACGAGCAGTACTTC
CSVQGRSSYEQYF
>TRBD2|.|TRBJ2-1|TRBV9
TGTGCCAGCAGCGTAGCCTTAGCGGGAGGGGGGTATGAGCAGTTCTTC
CASSVALAGGGYEQFF
>.|.|TRBJ1-2|TRBV6-5
TGTGCCAGCAGTTACGGGAGGGAGAGACGCTACACCTTC
CASSYGRERRYTF
>.|few|TRBJ1-1|TRBV7-2
TGTGCCAGCAGACGGGGGGTTGAAGCTTTCTTT
CASRRGVEAFF
>.|.|TRBJ1-1|TRBV14
TGTGCCAGCAGCCAGGAGGCGAACACTGAAGCTTTCTTT
CASSQEANTEAFF
>.|.|TRBJ2-1|TRBV4-3
TGCGCCAGCAGCCTTAGGCTCAGGGGGGATGAGCAGTTCTTC
CASSLRLRGDEQFF
>TRBD1|few|TRBJ2-7|TRBV5-1
TGCGCCAGCAGTAAGGGGGCCCTCTACGAGCAGTACTTC
CASSKGALYEQYF
>.|few|TRBJ1-1|TRBV27
TGTGCCAGCAGTATCAGGGTTTCCACTGAAGCTTTCTTT
CASSIRVSTEAFF
>.|few|TRBJ2-3|TRBV29-1
TGCAGCGGGACAAAGACAGTCAGCACAGATACGCAGTATTTT
CSGTKTVSTDTQYF
>TRBD1|few|TRBJ2-7|TRBV6-5
TGTGCCAGCAGTTACTGGAACACAGGGGAGTACGAGCAGTACTTC
CASSYWNTGEYEQYF
>.|.|TRBJ2-7|TRBV5-6
TGTGCCAGCAGCACCAGATCCTACGAGCAGTACTTC
CASSTRSYEQYF
>TRBD2|few|TRBJ2-3|TRBV7-3
TGTGCCAGCAGCGGGGGAGGGGAGGGCACAGATACGCAGTATTTT
CASSGGGEGTDTQYF
>TRBD1|once|TRBJ2-7|TRBV18
TGTGCCAGCTCAGCCCGGGACAGATCCTACGAGCAGTACTTC
CASSARDRSYEQYF
>.|.|TRBJ1-3|TRBV5-6
TGTGCCAGCAGCTTGGCCTGGGGGGTAACGGGAAACACCATATATTTT
CASSLAWGVTGNTIYF
>.|.|TRBJ1-5|TRBV18
TGTGCCAGCTCACCTGGGACACAGAGCAATCAGCCCCAGCATTTT
CASSPGTQSNQPQHF
>TRBD2|.|TRBJ2-1|TRBV11-2
TGTGCCAGCAGCCCCACTAGCGGGGACTCCTACAATGAGCAGTTCTTC
CASSPTSGDSYNEQFF
>TRBD1|.|TRBJ2-7|TRBV2
TGTGCCAGCCACGGGATAGGGGACAGGCGGAACGAGCAGTACTTC
CASHGIGDRRNEQYF
>TRBD1|.|TRBJ2-5|TRBV5-1
TGCGCCAGCAGCTTAGGGGGCCTCCAAGAGACCCAGTACTTC
CASSLGGLQETQYF
>.|few|TRBJ1-5|TRBV10-3
TGTGCCATCAGTGAGATGGGGGCCAGCAATCAGCCCCAGCATTTT
CAISEMGASNQPQHF
>.|.|TRBJ2-7|TRBV4-1
TGCGCCAGCAGCCAAGTAGCGACGAGCTCCTACGAGCAGTACTTC
CASSQVATSSYEQYF
>TRBD1|.|TRBJ1-2|TRBV12-5
TGTGCTAGTGGTTTGGAAGACGGACAGGGCCAGGATGGCTACACCTTC
CASGLEDGQGQDGYTF
>TRBD1|.|TRBJ1-2|TRBV14
TGTGCCAGCAGCCAAGCCCGCCAGGGGGACAGCTATGGCTACACCTTC
CASSQARQGDSYGYTF
>.|.|TRBJ1-2|TRBV7-9
TGTGCCAGCAGCTTAGAAGGGGGGGTGGTGGCCACCTTC
CASSLEGGVVATF
>TRBD1|once|TRBJ2-2|TRBV9
TGTGCCAGCAGGGGATTTAGGGGGCCTGTTAGCGGGGAGCTGTTTTTT
CASRGFRGPVSGELFF
>.|.|TRBJ2-6|TRBV6-6
TGTGCCACCCGACAGGCCGTCTCTGGGGCCAACGTCCTGACTTTC
CATRQAVSGANVLTF
>TRBD1|.|TRBJ2-1|TRBV7-9
TGTGCCAGCAACCCAGGGGGCGCCCGGACGGCCAATGAGCAGTTCTTC
CASNPGGARTANEQFF
>TRBD1|few|TRBJ1-1|TRBV4-1
TGCGCCAGCAGCCCTTCAGGGGGCGGGAATCCTCGATACACTGAAGCTTTCTTT
CASSPSGGGNPRYTEAFF
>TRBD1|few|TRBJ2-7|TRBV19
TGTGCCAGCCAGGGACAGTCCTACGAGCAGTACTTC
CASQGQSYEQYF
>TRBD1|few|TRBJ2-7|TRBV6-6
TGTGCCAGCAGTTTCGGACAGGGGGTACACGAGCAGTACTTC
CASSFGQGVHEQYF
>.|few|TRBJ2-1|TRBV4-1
TGCGCCAGCAGCCAAGATCCGCTATCGCATGAGCAGTTCTTC
CASSQDPLSHEQFF
>TRBD1|.|TRBJ1-2|TRBV15
TGTGCCACCAGCAGACGGGACAGGGGAACCTATGGCTACACCTTC
CATSRRDRGTYGYTF
>TRBD1|.|TRBJ1-2|TRBV5-1
TGCGCCAGCAGCATGGGACAGCTCTATGGCTACACCTTC
CASSMGQLYGYTF
>.|.|TRBJ2-4|TRBV29-1
TGCAGCGTTGAGGGGCTAGCCAAAAACATTCAGTACTTC
CSVEGLAKNIQYF
>TRBD1|.|TRBJ2-5|TRBV18
TGTGCCAGCTCACCTGAACAACAGGGGATTGGAGACCAGTACTTC
CASSPEQQGIGDQYF
>TRBD1|.|TRBJ1-1|TRBV29-1
TGCAGCGTTGCTCGGACAGGGGGTAGGGTAGGTAACACTGAAGCTTTCTTT
CSVARTGGRVGNTEAFF
>.|.|TRBJ2-7|TRBV4-1
TGCGCCAGCAGCCAGGACCCCTCCGGACGCGGGACCTACGAGCAGTACTTC
CASSQDPSGRGTYEQYF
>.|.|TRBJ2-7|TRBV29-1
TGCAGCGTTGGTTCAGGGGTTTCCATTTCCTACGAGCAGTACTTC
CSVGSGVSISYEQYF
>.|few|TRBJ2-1|TRBV25-1
TGTGCCAGCGGGCCTCAGGGCAGGGCCCCCAATGAGCAGTTCTTC
CASGPQGRAPNEQFF
>TRBD2|.|TRBJ2-5|TRBV7-9
TGTGCCAGCAGCAATCTTCTCTGGACTAGCGGAGAGACCCAGTACTTC
CASSNLLWTSGETQYF
>.|.|TRBJ1-2|TRBV30
TGTGCCTGGAGTCCCCCAGAGGGAGGCTACACCTTC
CAWSPPEGGYTF
>.|few|TRBJ2-7|TRBV7-9
TGTGCCAGCAACCCCTCGGGACAAAACGAGCAGTACTTC
CASNPSGQNEQYF
>.|few|TRBJ2-3|TRBV4-3
TGCGCCAGCAGCCAGGGCTACAAGACAGATACGCAGTATTTT
CASSQGYKTDTQYF
>TRBD2|.|TRBJ2-1|TRBV9
TGTGCCAGCAGCGTTGGGGTAACTAGCGGGAGTATCTACAATGAGCAGTTCTTC
CASSVGVTSGSIYNEQFF
>.|.|TRBJ1-5|TRBV2
TGTGCCAGCAGTGGACAGCGGGGCAATCAGCCCCAGCATTTT
CASSGQRGNQPQHF
>.|.|TRBJ2-3|TRBV7-2
TGTGCCAGCAGCTTAGCGGGGGCCGCGATCGGCACAGATACGCAGTATTTT
CASSLAGAAIGTDTQYF
>.|.|TRBJ2-5|TRBV5-1
TGCGCCAGCAGCTTGGGAGGAAGACAAGAGACCCAGTACTTC
CASSLGGRQETQYF